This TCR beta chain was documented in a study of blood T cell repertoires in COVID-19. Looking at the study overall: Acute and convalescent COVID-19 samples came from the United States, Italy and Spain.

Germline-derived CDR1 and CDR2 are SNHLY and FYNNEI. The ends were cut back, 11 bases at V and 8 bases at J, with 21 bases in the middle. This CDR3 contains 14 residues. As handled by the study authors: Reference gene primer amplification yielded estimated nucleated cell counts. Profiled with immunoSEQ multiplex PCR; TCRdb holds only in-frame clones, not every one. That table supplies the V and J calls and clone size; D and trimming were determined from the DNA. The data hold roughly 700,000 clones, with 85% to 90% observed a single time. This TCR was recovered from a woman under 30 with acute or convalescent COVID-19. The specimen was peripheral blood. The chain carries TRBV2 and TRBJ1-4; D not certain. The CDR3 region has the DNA TGTGCCTCAAGCCAACTCATAAGAGAGGAAAAACTGTTTTTT. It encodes CASSQLIREEKLFF.